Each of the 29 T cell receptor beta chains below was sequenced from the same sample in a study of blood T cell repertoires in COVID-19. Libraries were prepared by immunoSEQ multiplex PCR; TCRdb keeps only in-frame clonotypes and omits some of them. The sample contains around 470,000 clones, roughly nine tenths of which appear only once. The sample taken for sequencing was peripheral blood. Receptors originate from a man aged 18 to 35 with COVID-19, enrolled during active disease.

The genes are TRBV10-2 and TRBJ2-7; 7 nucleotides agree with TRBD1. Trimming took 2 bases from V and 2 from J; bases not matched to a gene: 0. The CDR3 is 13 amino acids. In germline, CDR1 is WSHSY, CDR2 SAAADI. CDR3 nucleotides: TGCGCCAGCAGTGAGGGGACAGCCTACGAGCAGTACTTC. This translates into CASSEGTAYEQYF.

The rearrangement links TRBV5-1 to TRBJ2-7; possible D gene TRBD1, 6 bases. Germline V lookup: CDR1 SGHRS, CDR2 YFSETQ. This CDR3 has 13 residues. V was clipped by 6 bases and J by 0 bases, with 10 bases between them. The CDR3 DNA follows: TGCGCCAGCAAACGGGACAACTCCTACGAGCAGTACTTC. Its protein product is CASKRDNSYEQYF.

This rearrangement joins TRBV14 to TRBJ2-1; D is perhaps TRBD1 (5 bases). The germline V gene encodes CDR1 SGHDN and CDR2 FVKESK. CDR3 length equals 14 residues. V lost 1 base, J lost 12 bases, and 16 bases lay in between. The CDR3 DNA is TGTGCCAGCAGCCAAGGTCGTGGGGCAGCCGGGCAGTTCTTC. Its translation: CASSQGRGAAGQFF.

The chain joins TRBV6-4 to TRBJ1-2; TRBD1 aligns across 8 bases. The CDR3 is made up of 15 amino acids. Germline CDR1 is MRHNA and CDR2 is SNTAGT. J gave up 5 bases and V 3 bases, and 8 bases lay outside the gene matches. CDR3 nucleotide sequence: TGTGCCAGCAGTGAGCAGGGGACAGGCGGTTATGGCTACACCTTC. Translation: CASSEQGTGGYGYTF.

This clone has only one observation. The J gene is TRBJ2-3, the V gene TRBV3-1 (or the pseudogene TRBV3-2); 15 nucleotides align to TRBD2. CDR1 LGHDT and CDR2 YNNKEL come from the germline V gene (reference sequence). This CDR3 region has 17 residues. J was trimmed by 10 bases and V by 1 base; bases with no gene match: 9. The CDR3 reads CASSQGAGLAGGRSQYF. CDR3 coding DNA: TGTGCCAGCAGCCAAGGCGCGGGACTAGCGGGAGGAAGATCGCAGTATTTT.

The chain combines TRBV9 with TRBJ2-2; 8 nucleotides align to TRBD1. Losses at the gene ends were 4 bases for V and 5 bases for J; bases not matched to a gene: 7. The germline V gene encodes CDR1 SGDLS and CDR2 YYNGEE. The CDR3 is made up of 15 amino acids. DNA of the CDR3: TGTGCCAGCAGCTTCCGACAGGGGTCTACCGGGGAGCTGTTTTTT. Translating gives CASSFRQGSTGELFF. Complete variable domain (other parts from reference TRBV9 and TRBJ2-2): DSGVTQTPKHLITATGQRVTLRCSPRSGDLSVYWYQQSLDQGLQFLIQYYNGEERAKGNILERFSAQQFPDLHSELNLSSLELGDSALYFCASSFRQGSTGELFFGEGSRLTVL.

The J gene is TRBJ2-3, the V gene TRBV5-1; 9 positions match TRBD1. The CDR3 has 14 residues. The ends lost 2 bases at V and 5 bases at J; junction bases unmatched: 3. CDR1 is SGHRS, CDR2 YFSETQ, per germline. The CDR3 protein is CASSLRQGGDTQYF. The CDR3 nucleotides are TGCGCCAGCAGCTTAAGACAGGGGGGAGATACGCAGTATTTT.

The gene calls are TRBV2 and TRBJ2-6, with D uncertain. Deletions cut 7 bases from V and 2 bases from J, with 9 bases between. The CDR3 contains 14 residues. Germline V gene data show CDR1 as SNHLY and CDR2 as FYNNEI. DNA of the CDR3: TGTGCCAGCAAACCAGTGGCTGGGGCCAACGTCCTGACTTTC. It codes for CASKPVAGANVLTF.

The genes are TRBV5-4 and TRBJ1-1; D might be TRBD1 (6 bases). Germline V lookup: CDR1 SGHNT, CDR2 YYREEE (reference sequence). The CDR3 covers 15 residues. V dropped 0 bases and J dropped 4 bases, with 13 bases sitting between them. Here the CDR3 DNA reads TGTGCCAGCAGCTTGGTCAGGGGCGCGGGCACTGAAGCTTTCTTT. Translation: CASSLVRGAGTEAFF.

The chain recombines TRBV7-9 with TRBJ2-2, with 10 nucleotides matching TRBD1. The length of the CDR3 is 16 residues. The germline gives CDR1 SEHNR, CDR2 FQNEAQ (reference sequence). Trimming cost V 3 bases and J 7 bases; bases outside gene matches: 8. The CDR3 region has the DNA TGTGCCAGCAGCTTGGGACAGGGGATTTCAGGCGGGGAGCTGTTTTTT. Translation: CASSLGQGISGGELFF.

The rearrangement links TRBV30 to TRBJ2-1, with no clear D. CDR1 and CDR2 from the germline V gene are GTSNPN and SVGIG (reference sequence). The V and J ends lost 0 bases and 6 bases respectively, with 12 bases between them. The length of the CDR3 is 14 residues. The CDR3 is CAWSVTPILNEQFF. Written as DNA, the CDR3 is TGTGCCTGGAGTGTAACCCCTATCCTCAATGAGCAGTTCTTC.

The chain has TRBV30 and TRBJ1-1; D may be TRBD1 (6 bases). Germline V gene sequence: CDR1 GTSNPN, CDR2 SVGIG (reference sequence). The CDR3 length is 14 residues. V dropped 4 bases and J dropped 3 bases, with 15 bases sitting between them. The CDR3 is CAWILLTGYTEAFF. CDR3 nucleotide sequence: TGTGCCTGGATCCTCCTGACAGGTTACACTGAAGCTTTCTTT.

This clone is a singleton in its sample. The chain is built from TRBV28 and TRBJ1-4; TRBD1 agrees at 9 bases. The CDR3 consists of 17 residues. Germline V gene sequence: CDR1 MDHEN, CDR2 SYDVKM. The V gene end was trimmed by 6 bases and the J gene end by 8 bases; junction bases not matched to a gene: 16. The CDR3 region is CASSTEAPGTGREKLFF. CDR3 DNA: TGTGCCAGCAGCACAGAAGCCCCCGGGACAGGGCGCGAAAAACTGTTTTTT. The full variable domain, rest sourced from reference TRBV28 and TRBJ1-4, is DVKVTQSSRYLVKRTGEKVFLECVQDMDHENMFWYRQDPGLGLRLIYFSYDVKMKEKGDIPEGYSVSREKKERFSLILESASTNQTSMYLCASSTEAPGTGREKLFFGSGTQLSVL.

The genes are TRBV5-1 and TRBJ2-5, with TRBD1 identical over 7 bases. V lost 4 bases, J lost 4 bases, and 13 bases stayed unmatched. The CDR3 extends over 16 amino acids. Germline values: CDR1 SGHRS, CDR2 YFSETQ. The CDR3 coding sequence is TGCGCCAGCAGCATCCCGACAGGGTCCAAGGGAGAGACCCAGTACTTC. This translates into CASSIPTGSKGETQYF.

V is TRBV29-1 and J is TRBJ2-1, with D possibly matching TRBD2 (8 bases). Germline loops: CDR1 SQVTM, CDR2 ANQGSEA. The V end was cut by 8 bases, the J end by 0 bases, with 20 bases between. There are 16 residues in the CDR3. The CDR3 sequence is CSTGAGGDGSYNEQFF. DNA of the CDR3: TGCAGCACAGGGGCGGGGGGCGACGGCTCCTACAATGAGCAGTTCTTC.

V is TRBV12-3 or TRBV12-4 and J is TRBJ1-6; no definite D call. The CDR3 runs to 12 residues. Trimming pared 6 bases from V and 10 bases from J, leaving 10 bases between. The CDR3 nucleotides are TGTGCCAGCAGGGACTACAGATCACCCCTCCACTTT. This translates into CASRDYRSPLHF.

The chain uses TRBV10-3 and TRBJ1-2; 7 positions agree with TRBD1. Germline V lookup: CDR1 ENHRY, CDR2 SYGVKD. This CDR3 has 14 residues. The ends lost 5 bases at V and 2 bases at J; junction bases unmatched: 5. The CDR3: CAISTGQLNYGYTF. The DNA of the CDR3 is TGTGCCATCAGTACGGGACAGCTAAACTATGGCTACACCTTC.

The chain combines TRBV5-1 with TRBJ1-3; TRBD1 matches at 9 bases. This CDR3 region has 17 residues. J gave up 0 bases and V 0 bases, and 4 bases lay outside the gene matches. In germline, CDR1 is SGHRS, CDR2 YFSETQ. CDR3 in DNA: TGCGCCAGCAGCTTGGATTACAGGGGGCGCTCTGGAAACACCATATATTTT. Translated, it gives CASSLDYRGRSGNTIYF.

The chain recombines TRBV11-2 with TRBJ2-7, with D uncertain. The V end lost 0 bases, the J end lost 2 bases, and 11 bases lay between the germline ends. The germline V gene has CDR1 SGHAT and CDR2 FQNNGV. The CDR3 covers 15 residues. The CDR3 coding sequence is TGTGCCAGCAGCTTAGAGGCCATTCGTACCTACGAGCAGTACTTC. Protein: CASSLEAIRTYEQYF.

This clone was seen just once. The CDR3 DNA reads as TGCGCCAGCAGTCCGGGACAGGGGAGAGAGACCCAGTACTTC. Residues: CASSPGQGRETQYF. The V gene is TRBV5-1, the J gene TRBJ2-5; 10 bases align to TRBD1. V trimming: 5 bases; J trimming: 4 bases; junction bases outside the gene matches: 5. CDR3 length: 14 residues. Germline V lookup: CDR1 SGHRS, CDR2 YFSETQ. The full variable domain, completed using reference TRBV5-1 and TRBJ2-5, is KAGVTQTPRYLIKTRGQQVTLSCSPISGHRSVSWYQQTPGQGLQFLFEYFSETQRNKGNFPGRFSGRQFSNSRSEMNVSTLELGDSALYLCASSPGQGRETQYFGPGTRLLVL.

This CDR3 reads CASSREGRTNTEAFF. CDR3 bases: TGTGCCAGCAGTCGGGAGGGCAGGACGAACACTGAAGCTTTCTTT. The chain employs TRBV5-4 and TRBJ1-1; D gene unclear. CDR1 and CDR2 (germline): SGHNT, YYREEE (reference sequence). The CDR3 is 15 amino acids. Trimming shortened V by 5 bases and J by 1 base, and 15 bases separated the two germline ends.

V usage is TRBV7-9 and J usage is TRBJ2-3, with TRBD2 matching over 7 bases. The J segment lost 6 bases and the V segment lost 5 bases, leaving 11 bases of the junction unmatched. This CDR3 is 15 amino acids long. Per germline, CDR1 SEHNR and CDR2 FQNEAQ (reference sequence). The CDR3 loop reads CASSPMGGSRDTQYF. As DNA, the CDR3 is TGTGCCAGCAGCCCCATGGGGGGGAGCCGGGATACGCAGTATTTT.

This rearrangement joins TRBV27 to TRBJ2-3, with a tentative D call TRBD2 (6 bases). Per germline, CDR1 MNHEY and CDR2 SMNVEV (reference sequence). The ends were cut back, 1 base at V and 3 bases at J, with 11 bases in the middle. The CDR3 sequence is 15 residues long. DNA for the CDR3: TGTGCCAGCAGTTTATTGGCTAGCGAGACAGATACGCAGTATTTT. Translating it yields CASSLLASETDTQYF.

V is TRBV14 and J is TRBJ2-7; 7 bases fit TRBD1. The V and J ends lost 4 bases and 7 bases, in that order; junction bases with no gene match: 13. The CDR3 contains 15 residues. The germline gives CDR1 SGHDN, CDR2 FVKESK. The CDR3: CASSPYDRDKREQYF. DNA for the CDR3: TGTGCCAGCAGCCCCTATGACAGGGACAAGAGGGAGCAGTACTTC.

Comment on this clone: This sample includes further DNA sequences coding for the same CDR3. The CDR3 reads CASSWTGDTYEQYF. CDR3 coding DNA: TGCGCCAGCAGCTGGACAGGCGATACCTACGAGCAGTACTTC. The gene calls are TRBV5-1 and TRBJ2-7; 7 bases fit TRBD1. V lost 3 bases and J lost 2; bases outside the gene matches: 5. This CDR3 contains 14 residues. Germline CDR1 SGHRS, CDR2 YFSETQ.

DNA of the CDR3: TGTGCCAGCAGCCTCGGACAGGAGACTGCCGGGGAGCTGTTTTTT. It is translated as CASSLGQETAGELFF. This chain connects TRBV7-9 to TRBJ2-2; 7 positions match TRBD1. The CDR3 is made up of 15 amino acids. With 5 bases clipped from V and 6 bases from J, the junction kept 9 bases outside the gene matches. In germline, CDR1 is SEHNR, CDR2 FQNEAQ (reference sequence).

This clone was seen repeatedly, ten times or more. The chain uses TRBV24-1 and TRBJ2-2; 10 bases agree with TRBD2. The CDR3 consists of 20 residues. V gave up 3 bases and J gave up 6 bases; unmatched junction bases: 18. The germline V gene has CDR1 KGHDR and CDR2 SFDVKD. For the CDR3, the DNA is TGTGCCACCAGTGATCCTAGGTTGGGACTTTCTAGCGGGAGTCCCGGGGAGCTGTTTTTT. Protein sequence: CATSDPRLGLSSGSPGELFF.

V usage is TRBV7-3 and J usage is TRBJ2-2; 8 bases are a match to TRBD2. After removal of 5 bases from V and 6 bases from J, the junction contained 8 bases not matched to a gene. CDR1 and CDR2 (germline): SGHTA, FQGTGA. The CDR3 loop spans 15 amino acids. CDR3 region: CASSPRPGGAGELFF. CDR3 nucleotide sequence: TGTGCCAGCAGCCCGAGACCCGGGGGGGCCGGGGAGCTGTTTTTT.

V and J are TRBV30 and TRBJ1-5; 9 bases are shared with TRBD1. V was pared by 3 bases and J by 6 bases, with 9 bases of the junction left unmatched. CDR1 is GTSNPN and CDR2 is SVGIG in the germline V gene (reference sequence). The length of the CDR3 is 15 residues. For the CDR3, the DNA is TGTGCCTGGAGAGCCGGGACAGGGTTTCGTCAGCCCCAGCATTTT. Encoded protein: CAWRAGTGFRQPQHF.